This T cell receptor (beta chain) was sequenced for a study of T-cell reconstitution after alpha-beta-depleted transplantation in children. This clonotype was observed a single time. Antigen unknown. Study outcomes and limitations: Fresh T-cell production supplied most of the T-cell counts and diversity seen one year after transplant.

Unique molecular identifiers were incorporated during preparation of the TCRbeta library. TCRdb passed the PCR reads through MiXCR, listing each CDR3 protein once. Found here are fewer than 700,000 distinct CDR3 sequences, about an eighth of them singletons; the top ten hold roughly 2.3%. The CDR3 sequence is 14 residues long. The sample was PBMCs, mostly from graft donor cells, taken 360 days after TCRalphabeta/CD19-depleted stem cell transplant. The rearrangement links TRBV21-1 to TRBJ2-1. TRBV21-1 is reported as a pseudogene. This clonotype originated in a male patient between 5 and 17 years old who had a stem cell transplant for acute myeloid leukemia, so the T cells may come from the graft donor. The CDR3 sequence: CASRPGSPYNEQFF. As DNA, the CDR3 is TGTGCCAGCCGCCCCGGGAGCCCCTACAATGAGCAGTTCTTC.